Presented here are 6 T cell receptor beta chains from one specimen sequenced in a study of CXCR3-negative and CXCR3-positive naive CD8 T cells. The study made its TRB cDNA libraries by 5' RACE, adding UMI labels. Each CDR3 protein gets one entry in TCRdb, which reprocessed the 5' RACE reads and gives no DNA. The sample shows around 41,000 distinct CDR3 sequences, and around 10% sits with its ten largest clones. What was sequenced was memory CD8+ T cells from blood. The receptors stem from a human donor in good health. Some clones in this sample may be carry-over from other donors' samples.

This chain joins TRBV20-1 and TRBJ1-6; TCRdb outputs TRBD1, but without DNA this stays unchecked. Germline CDR1 and CDR2: DFQATT and SNEGSKA (reference sequence). The CDR3 loop spans 15 amino acids. This CDR3 is CSASDRDRINSPLHF.

The chain combines TRBV28 with TRBJ2-7. CDR1 and CDR2 from the germline V gene are MDHEN and SYDVKM. The length of the CDR3 is 13 residues. The CDR3 region is CASSLGTPYEQYF.

CDR3 residues: CSFDVIPGTSTNTEAFF. The chain recombines TRBV29-1 with TRBJ1-1; TCRdb's D call of TRBD1 is untestable without DNA. This CDR3 is built from 17 residues. Germline V CDR1 and CDR2: SQVTM, ANQGSEA.

The chain recombines TRBV6-4 with TRBJ2-5. Germline values: CDR1 MRHNA, CDR2 SNTAGT. CDR3 length: 15 residues. The chain's CDR3 is CASSDSRGGMETQYF.

The rearrangement links TRBV7-8 to TRBJ1-1; with no DNA, the TCRdb D assignment of TRBD1 cannot be verified. CDR1 SGHVS and CDR2 FQNEAQ come from the germline V gene. The CDR3 is 14 residues long. This CDR3 is CASSSTGVRGEAFF. The full variable domain, its missing parts supplied by reference TRBV7-8 and TRBJ1-1, is GAGVSQSPRYKVAKRGQDVALRCDPISGHVSLFWYQQALGQGPEFLTYFQNEAQLDKSGLPSDRFFAERPEGSVSTLKIQRTQQEDSAVYLCASSSTGVRGEAFFGQGTRLTVV.

The chain joins TRBV5-1 to TRBJ2-4; TCRdb names TRBD1, which stays unverified in the absence of DNA. Germline CDR1 is SGHRS and CDR2 is YFSETQ. CDR3 length: 16 residues. CDR3 region: CASSKGQGASKNIQYF.